The rows below give T cell receptor beta chains drawn from one sample of a study of vaccination and CD4 T cells after COVID-19. Their specific antigens are unknown. TCRdb recomputed calls from the PCR reads with MiXCR, one row per CDR3 protein. This table has about 9,100 distinct CDR3 sequences, over 25% appearing once. Sequenced material: CD4+ T cells from blood, cultured in vitro. All receptors derive from a human donor in good health. CDR3s include the opening cysteine and the closing phenylalanine or tryptophan. Fields, in order: CDR3 length, V gene, J gene, clone size, D gene, CDR3 DNA, CDR3 protein. The D gene is left open where the match is weak. Part of the rows lack a size; the others show once, few, many or a class for expanded clones.

16	TRBV25-1	TRBJ2-3	once	-	TGTGCCAGCAGTGAATCTTTAGGGACCAACACAGATACGCAGTATTTT	CASSESLGTNTDTQYF
13	TRBV6-2/TRBV6-3	TRBJ2-4	few	TRBD1	TGTGCCAGCAGTGGACAGGGATGGAACATTCAGTACTTC	CASSGQGWNIQYF
15	TRBV18	TRBJ2-1	-	TRBD2	TGTGCCAGCTCACCCCCCACGGGAGGGCACAATGAGCAGTTCTTC	CASSPPTGGHNEQFF
15	TRBV7-9	TRBJ2-5	-	TRBD1	TGTGCCAGCAGCTTAGCGCAGGGGGTCCAAGAGACCCAGTACTTC	CASSLAQGVQETQYF
15	TRBV7-8	TRBJ1-5	medium-sized	-	TGTGCCAGCAGCCCCCGCCGGCAGTTCAATCAGCCCCAGCATTTT	CASSPRRQFNQPQHF
20	TRBV10-2	TRBJ2-1	-	TRBD2	TGCGCCAGCAGCGATCCGACAGGACTAGCGGGAGGGCCGGGGTACAATGAGCAGTTCTTC	CASSDPTGLAGGPGYNEQFF
13	TRBV20-1	TRBJ1-2	medium-sized	-	TGCAGTGCTGGCTTGCCGGTTTACTATGGCTACACCTTC	CSAGLPVYYGYTF
12	TRBV20-1	TRBJ2-3	few	-	TGCAGTGCCCAGGCCAAGAGAGCTACGCAGTATTTT	CSAQAKRATQYF
16	TRBV6-5	TRBJ2-6	-	-	TGTGCCAGCAGTTACGTGGGGTCCTCTGGGGCCAACGTCCTGACTTTC	CASSYVGSSGANVLTF
12	TRBV20-1	TRBJ1-1	-	-	TGCAGTGCTAGGAGGGGGAACACTGAAGCTTTCTTT	CSARRGNTEAFF
15	TRBV19	TRBJ1-5	-	-	TGTGCCAGTAGTATGGTAAGGTCGGTTAATCAGACCCAGCATTTT	CASSMVRSVNQTQHF
13	TRBV20-1	TRBJ2-1	-	-	TGCAGTGCACACTCTCGGACGGGAAATGAGCAGTTCTTC	CSAHSRTGNEQFF
13	TRBV14	TRBJ1-2	few	-	TGTGCCAGCAGCCAAGTACAGTCTAGTGGCTACACCTTC	CASSQVQSSGYTF
14	TRBV30	TRBJ1-6	-	-	TGTGCCTGGAGTGCTGACGGGTCTAATTCACCCCTCCACTTT	CAWSADGSNSPLHF
13	TRBV4-3	TRBJ2-7	once	-	TGCGCCAGCAGCCGGACGGCCGGATACGAGCAGTACTTC	CASSRTAGYEQYF
18	TRBV6-2/TRBV6-3	TRBJ2-7	-	TRBD1	TGTGCCAGCAGTCCCCCTCTGCGCCGCGCGACAGGGAATGGCGAGCAGTACTTC	CASSPPLRRATGNGEQYF
15	TRBV12-3/TRBV12-4	TRBJ1-5	few	-	TGTGCCAGCAGTCCCACCATGGGGGGCAATCAGCCCCAGCATTTT	CASSPTMGGNQPQHF
16	TRBV27	TRBJ2-1	few	TRBD2	TGTGCCAGCAGTACCCGCCTAAGCGGGAGGGACAATGAGCAGTTCTTC	CASSTRLSGRDNEQFF
14	TRBV7-6	TRBJ2-2	few	-	TGTGCCAGCAGCCTGCTCGGGAACACCGGGGAGCTGTTTTTT	CASSLLGNTGELFF
14	TRBV6-1	TRBJ2-7	-	-	TGTGCCAGCAGCAGGGGTCTGAGCTCCTACGAGCAGTACTTC	CASSRGLSSYEQYF
15	TRBV6-5	TRBJ2-7	-	TRBD1	TGTGCCAGCAGTTACCGGGACAGGGGTACCTACGAGCAGTACTTC	CASSYRDRGTYEQYF
14	TRBV19	TRBJ1-6	few	-	TGTGCCTCAAGGCCGACCTATTATAATTCACCCCTCCACTTT	CASRPTYYNSPLHF
14	TRBV5-4	TRBJ1-6	-	-	TGTGCCAGCAGCTTAAACTGGCGTGACTCACCCCTCCACTTT	CASSLNWRDSPLHF
18	TRBV21-1	TRBJ1-1	-	-	TGTGCCAGCAGCAAAGTTAGGACAGGCTGTGGCGAGAACACTGAAGCTTTCTTT	CASSKVRTGCGENTEAFF
17	TRBV28	TRBJ2-7	-	-	TGTGCCAGCAGAGAAAGCCGGGACCCTGAGAGCTCCTACGAGCAGTACTTC	CASRESRDPESSYEQYF
17	TRBV18	TRBJ1-5	-	-	TGTGCCAGCTCACCCCTCGGGGGACACAGGGTAGGCCAGCCCCAGCATTTT	CASSPLGGHRVGQPQHF
13	TRBV6-1	TRBJ2-3	-	TRBD1	TGTGCCAGCAGAGGACAGGGGGTTCATACGCAGTATTTT	CASRGQGVHTQYF
15	TRBV5-1	TRBJ2-7	-	-	TGCGCCAGCAGCTTTTTGGGGCCGGGCGGGAACGAGCAGTACTTC	CASSFLGPGGNEQYF
13	TRBV20-1	TRBJ2-6	few	-	TGCAGCCTCAGGCGTTCTGGGGCCAACGTCCTGACTTTC	CSLRRSGANVLTF
17	TRBV19	TRBJ2-2	-	TRBD2	TGTGCCAGTAGTACAGGGACTAGCGCCGCGAACACCGGGGAGCTGTTTTTT	CASSTGTSAANTGELFF
14	TRBV6-1	TRBJ2-7	-	TRBD1	TGTGCCAGCAGTGTTTGGGACAGGGCTTACGAGCAGTACTTC	CASSVWDRAYEQYF
13	TRBV25-1	TRBJ2-7	few	TRBD1	TGTGCCAGCAGTGACGGGACAGTAAGTCGGCAGTACTTC	CASSDGTVSRQYF
12	TRBV2	TRBJ1-6	hyperexpanded	-	TGTGCCAGCAGGGGAACAGGCTCACCCCTCCACTTT	CASRGTGSPLHF
15	TRBV2	TRBJ2-7	-	TRBD1	TGTGCCAGCAGCGGGGACAGGTTGGGGTCCTACGAGCAGTACTTC	CASSGDRLGSYEQYF
16	TRBV7-9	TRBJ2-2	-	TRBD2	TGTGCCAGCAGCTACTGGGGACTAGCGGACACCGGGGAGCTGTTTTTT	CASSYWGLADTGELFF
13	TRBV4-3	TRBJ1-2	medium-sized	-	TGCGCCAGCAGCTCCGAGGGGAACTATGGCTACACCTTC	CASSSEGNYGYTF
15	TRBV7-8	TRBJ2-7	-	-	TGTGCCAGCAGCTTAAAACTAGCCCCCTCCTACGAGCAGTACTTC	CASSLKLAPSYEQYF
16	TRBV15	TRBJ2-5	medium-sized	-	TGTGCCACCAGCAGGGGCCGGACAACCACCCAAGAGACCCAGTACTTC	CATSRGRTTTQETQYF
16	TRBV7-9	TRBJ1-3	-	TRBD1	TGTGCCAGCAGCCCGAAGGACAGGGGAGCTGGAAACACCATATATTTT	CASSPKDRGAGNTIYF
17	TRBV4-3	TRBJ2-1	once	TRBD1	TGCGCCAGCAGCCCAAGATTGGACAGGACATCGGGAAATGAGCAGTTCTTC	CASSPRLDRTSGNEQFF
13	TRBV27	TRBJ2-3	few	-	TGTGCCAGCAGTTTAAAAAGGACAGATACGCAGTATTTT	CASSLKRTDTQYF
14	TRBV19	TRBJ2-3	-	-	TGTGCCAGTAGTATCTTAGGAAGCACAGATACGCAGTATTTT	CASSILGSTDTQYF
18	TRBV6-2/TRBV6-3	TRBJ1-5	few	-	TGTGCCAGCAGTACAACCCGGACTCAGGGGTTCGGCAATCAGCCCCAGCATTTT	CASSTTRTQGFGNQPQHF
12	TRBV18	TRBJ2-3	-	-	TGTGCCAGCTCACCACTCCCAGATACGCAGTATTTT	CASSPLPDTQYF
13	TRBV6-2/TRBV6-3	TRBJ1-1	-	-	TGTGCCAGCAGTTACCTGGGGAACACTGAAGCTTTCTTT	CASSYLGNTEAFF
13	TRBV27	TRBJ1-2	-	TRBD1	TGTGCCACCATGACAGGGACTTATGCGGGCTACACCTTC	CATMTGTYAGYTF
16	TRBV6-2/TRBV6-3	TRBJ1-5	-	-	TGTGCCAGCAGACCCTCGGGCGATGGGGGCAATCAGCCCCAGCATTTT	CASRPSGDGGNQPQHF
17	TRBV11-1	TRBJ2-5	-	TRBD1	TGCGCCAGCAGCCAAGATTTCGCCGCAGGGGGCCAAGAGACCCAGTACTTC	CASSQDFAAGGQETQYF
13	TRBV20-1	TRBJ2-3	-	TRBD2	TGCAGTGGGTTAGCGGGAAGCACAGATACGCAGTATTTT	CSGLAGSTDTQYF
14	TRBV7-8	TRBJ2-7	-	-	TGTGCCAGCAGCTTAGGGCAGGGCGGATACGAGCAGTACTTC	CASSLGQGGYEQYF
16	TRBV27	TRBJ1-5	-	-	TGTGCCAGCAGTTTCAACGGCGTTTCGCGCGATCAGCCCCAGCATTTT	CASSFNGVSRDQPQHF
16	TRBV19	TRBJ1-2	few	-	TGTGCCAGTAGTATGCTACGGGACCGAGCTAACTATGGCTACACCTTC	CASSMLRDRANYGYTF
15	TRBV7-2	TRBJ2-5	few	-	TGTGCCAGCAGCCCTAGACTTGGAGTAGGGTGGACCCAGTACTTC	CASSPRLGVGWTQYF
15	TRBV6-1	TRBJ1-2	medium-sized	-	TGTGCCAGCAGCCTAAAAGTTGTACAGTCCTATGGCTACACCTTC	CASSLKVVQSYGYTF
13	TRBV5-4	TRBJ1-2	few	-	TGTGCCAGCAGCTCCGGGTCCCAATATGGCTACACCTTC	CASSSGSQYGYTF